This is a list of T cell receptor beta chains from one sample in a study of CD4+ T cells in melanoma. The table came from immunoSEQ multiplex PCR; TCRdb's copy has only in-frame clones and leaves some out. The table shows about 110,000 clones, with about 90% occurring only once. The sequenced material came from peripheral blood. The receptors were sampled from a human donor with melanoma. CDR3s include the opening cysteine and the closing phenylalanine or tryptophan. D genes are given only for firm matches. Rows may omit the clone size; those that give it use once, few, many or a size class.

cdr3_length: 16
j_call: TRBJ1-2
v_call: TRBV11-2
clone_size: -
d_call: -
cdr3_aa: CASSSKLPDKNYGYTF
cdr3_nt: TGTGCCAGCAGCTCCAAGCTACCCGACAAAAACTATGGCTACACCTTC

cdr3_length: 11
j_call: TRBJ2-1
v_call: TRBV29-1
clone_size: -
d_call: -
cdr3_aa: CSVAGDNEQFF
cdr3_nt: TGCAGCGTTGCCGGGGACAATGAGCAGTTCTTC

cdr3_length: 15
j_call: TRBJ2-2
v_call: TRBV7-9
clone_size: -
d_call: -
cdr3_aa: CASSPRPTNTGELFF
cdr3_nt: TGTGCCAGCAGCCCGCGGCCTACGAACACCGGGGAGCTGTTTTTT

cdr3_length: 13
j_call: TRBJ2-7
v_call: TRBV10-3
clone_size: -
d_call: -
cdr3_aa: CATEQGGDYEQYF
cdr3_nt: TGTGCCACCGAACAGGGCGGAGACTACGAGCAGTACTTC

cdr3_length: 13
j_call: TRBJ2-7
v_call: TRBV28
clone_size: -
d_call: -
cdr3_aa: CASSLWLPSEQYF
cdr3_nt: TGTGCCAGCAGTTTATGGCTCCCCAGCGAGCAGTACTTC

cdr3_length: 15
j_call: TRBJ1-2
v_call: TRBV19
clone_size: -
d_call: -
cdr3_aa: CASSSSSWGFYGYTF
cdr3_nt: TGTGCCAGTAGTTCCTCCTCGTGGGGCTTTTATGGCTACACCTTC

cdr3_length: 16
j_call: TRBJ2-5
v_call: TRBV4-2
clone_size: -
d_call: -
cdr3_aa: CASSQDHGPYQETQYF
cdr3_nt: TGTGCCAGCAGCCAAGATCACGGCCCGTACCAAGAGACCCAGTACTTC

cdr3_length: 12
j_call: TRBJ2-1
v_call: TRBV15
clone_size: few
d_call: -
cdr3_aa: CATWGRYNEQFF
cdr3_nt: TGTGCCACCTGGGGGCGATACAATGAGCAGTTCTTC

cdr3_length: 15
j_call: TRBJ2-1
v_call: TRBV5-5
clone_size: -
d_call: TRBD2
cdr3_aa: CASSLGGLASNEQFF
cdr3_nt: TGTGCCAGCAGCTTGGGGGGACTAGCGTCGAATGAGCAGTTCTTC

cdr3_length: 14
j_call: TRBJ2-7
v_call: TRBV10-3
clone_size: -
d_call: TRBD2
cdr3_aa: CAISEKRGPYEQYF
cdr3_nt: TGTGCCATCAGTGAGAAGCGGGGACCCTACGAGCAGTACTTC

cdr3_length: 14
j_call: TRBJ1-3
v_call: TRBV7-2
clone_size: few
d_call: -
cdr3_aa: CASSQYEAGNTIYF
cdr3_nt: TGTGCCAGCAGCCAATACGAGGCGGGAAACACCATATATTTT

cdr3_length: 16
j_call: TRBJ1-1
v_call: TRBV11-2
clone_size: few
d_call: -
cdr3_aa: CASSSSWAQTNTEAFF
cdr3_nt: TGTGCCAGCAGCTCATCATGGGCCCAGACGAACACTGAAGCTTTCTTT

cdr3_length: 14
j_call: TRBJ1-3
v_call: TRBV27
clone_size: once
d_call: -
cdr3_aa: CASSLQGSGNTIYF
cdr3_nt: TGTGCCAGCAGTTTACAAGGGTCGGGAAACACCATATATTTT

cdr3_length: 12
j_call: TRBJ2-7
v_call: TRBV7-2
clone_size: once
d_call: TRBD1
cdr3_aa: CASSTDRGEQYF
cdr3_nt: TGTGCCAGCAGCACGGACAGGGGCGAGCAGTACTTC

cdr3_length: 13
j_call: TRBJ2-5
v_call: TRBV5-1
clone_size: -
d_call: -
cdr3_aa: CASSLGERETQYF
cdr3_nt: TGCGCCAGCAGCTTGGGAGAAAGGGAGACCCAGTACTTC

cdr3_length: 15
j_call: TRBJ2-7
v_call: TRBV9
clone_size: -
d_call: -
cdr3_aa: CASSPSGATAYEQYF
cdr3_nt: TGTGCCAGCAGCCCTTCCGGCGCTACGGCCTACGAGCAGTACTTC

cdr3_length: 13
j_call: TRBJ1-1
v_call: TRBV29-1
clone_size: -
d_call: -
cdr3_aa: CSGSGPRSSEAFF
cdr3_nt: TGCAGCGGGTCGGGGCCGAGATCGTCTGAAGCTTTCTTT

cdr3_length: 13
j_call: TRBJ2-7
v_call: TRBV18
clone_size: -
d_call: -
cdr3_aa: CASSLAATYEQYF
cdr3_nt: TGTGCCAGCTCACTAGCGGCAACCTACGAGCAGTACTTC

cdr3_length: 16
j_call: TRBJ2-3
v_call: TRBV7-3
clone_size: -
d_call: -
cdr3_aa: CASSLRSPPSTDTQYF
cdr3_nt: TGTGCCAGCAGCTTAAGAAGCCCCCCAAGCACAGATACGCAGTATTTT

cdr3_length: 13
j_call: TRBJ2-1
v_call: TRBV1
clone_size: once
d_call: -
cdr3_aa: CTSSRTLGVEQFF
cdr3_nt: TGCACCAGCAGCCGAACCCTGGGGGTTGAGCAGTTCTTC

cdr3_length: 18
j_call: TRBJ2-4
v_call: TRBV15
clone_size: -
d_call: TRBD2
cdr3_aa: CATSREASGEGAKNIQYF
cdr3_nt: TGTGCCACCAGCAGAGAGGCTAGCGGGGAAGGGGCCAAAAACATTCAGTACTTC

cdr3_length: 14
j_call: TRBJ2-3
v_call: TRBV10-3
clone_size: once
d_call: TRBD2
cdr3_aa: CAISEGLAIDTQYF
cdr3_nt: TGTGCCATCAGTGAAGGACTAGCTATAGATACGCAGTATTTT

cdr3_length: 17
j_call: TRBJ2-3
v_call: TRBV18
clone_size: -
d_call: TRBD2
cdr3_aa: CASSPGTSGAEGDTQYF
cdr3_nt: TGTGCCAGCTCACCGGGGACTAGCGGGGCGGAGGGAGATACGCAGTATTTT

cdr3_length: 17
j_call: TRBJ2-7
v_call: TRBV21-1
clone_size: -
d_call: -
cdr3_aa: CASSNRPGQGISYEQYF
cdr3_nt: TGTGCCAGCAGCAATCGGCCGGGACAGGGGATCAGCTACGAGCAGTACTTC

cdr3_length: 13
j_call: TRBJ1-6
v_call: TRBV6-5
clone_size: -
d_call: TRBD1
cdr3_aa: CASSYSSGGPLHF
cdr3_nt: TGTGCCAGCAGTTACTCATCAGGGGGGCCCCTCCACTTT

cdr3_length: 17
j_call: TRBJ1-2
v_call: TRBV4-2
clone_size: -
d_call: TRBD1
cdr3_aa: CASSQDRGQGGDYGYTF
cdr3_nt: TGTGCCAGCAGCCAAGATAGGGGACAGGGAGGGGACTATGGCTACACCTTC

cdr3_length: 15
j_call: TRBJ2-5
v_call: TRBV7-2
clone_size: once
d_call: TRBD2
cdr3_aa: CASSRERLAQETQYF
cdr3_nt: TGTGCCAGCAGCAGAGAACGACTAGCGCAGGAGACCCAGTACTTC

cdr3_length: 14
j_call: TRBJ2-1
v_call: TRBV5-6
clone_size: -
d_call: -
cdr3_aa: CASSPRTSYNEQFF
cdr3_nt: TGTGCCAGCAGCCCCCGGACATCCTACAATGAGCAGTTCTTC

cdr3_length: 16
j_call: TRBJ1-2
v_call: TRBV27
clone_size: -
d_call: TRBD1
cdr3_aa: CATREKGAPSFVGYTF
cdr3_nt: TGTGCCACCAGAGAGAAGGGGGCTCCCTCCTTCGTGGGCTACACCTTC

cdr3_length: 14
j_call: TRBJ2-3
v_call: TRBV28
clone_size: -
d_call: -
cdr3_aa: CATWAYSSTDTQYF
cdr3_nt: TGTGCCACCTGGGCCTACTCTAGCACAGATACGCAGTATTTT

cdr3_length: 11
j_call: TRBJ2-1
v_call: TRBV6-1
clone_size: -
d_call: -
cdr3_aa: CASSERVEQFF
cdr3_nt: TGTGCCAGCAGTGAACGGGTTGAGCAGTTCTTC

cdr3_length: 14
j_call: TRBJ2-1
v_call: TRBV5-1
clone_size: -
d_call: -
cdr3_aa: CASSLVTRSNEQFF
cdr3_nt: TGCGCCAGCAGCTTGGTAACTCGCTCCAATGAGCAGTTCTTC

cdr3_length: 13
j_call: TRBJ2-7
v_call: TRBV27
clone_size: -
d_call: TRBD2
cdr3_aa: CASSRLSGNEQYF
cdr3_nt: TGTGCCAGCAGTCGACTTAGCGGGAACGAGCAGTACTTC

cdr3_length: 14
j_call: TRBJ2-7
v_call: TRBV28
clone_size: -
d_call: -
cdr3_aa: CASEPQLAGSEQYF
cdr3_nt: TGTGCCAGCGAACCTCAACTAGCCGGATCCGAGCAGTACTTC

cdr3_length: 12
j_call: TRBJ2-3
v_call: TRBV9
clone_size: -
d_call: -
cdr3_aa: CASSPWEDTQYF
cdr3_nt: TGTGCCAGCAGCCCATGGGAAGATACGCAGTATTTT

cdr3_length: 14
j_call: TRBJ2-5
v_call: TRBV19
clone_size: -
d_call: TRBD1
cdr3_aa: CASSRQGAGETQYF
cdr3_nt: TGTGCCAGTAGTAGACAGGGGGCTGGGGAGACCCAGTACTTC

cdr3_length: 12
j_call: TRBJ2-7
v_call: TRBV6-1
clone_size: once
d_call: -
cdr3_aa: CASRRGANEQYF
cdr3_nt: TGTGCCAGCAGAAGGGGGGCGAACGAGCAGTACTTC

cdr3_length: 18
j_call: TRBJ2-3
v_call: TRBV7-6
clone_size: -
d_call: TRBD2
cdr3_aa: CASSLRAESGRSTDTQYF
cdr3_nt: TGTGCCAGCAGCTTAAGGGCTGAGAGCGGGAGGAGCACAGATACGCAGTATTTT

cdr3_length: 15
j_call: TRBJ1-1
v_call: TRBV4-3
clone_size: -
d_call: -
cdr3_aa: CASSQDRASITEAFF
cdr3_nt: TGCGCCAGCAGCCAAGACCGGGCCTCCATCACTGAAGCTTTCTTT

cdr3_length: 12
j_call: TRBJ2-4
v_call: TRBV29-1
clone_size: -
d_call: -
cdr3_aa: CSVVGSKNIQYF
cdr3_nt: TGCAGCGTTGTAGGCAGCAAAAACATTCAGTACTTC

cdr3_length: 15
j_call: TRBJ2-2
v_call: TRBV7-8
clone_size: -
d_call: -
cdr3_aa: CASSLRLAHTGELFF
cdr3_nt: TGTGCCAGCAGCTTAAGGTTGGCCCACACCGGGGAGCTGTTTTTT